This TCR beta chain originates from a study of blood T cells in healthy people across ages. Peripheral blood, roughly 11 milliliters per donor, was collected. Researchers isolated at least 6 million PBMCs per sample. This CDR3 contains 15 residues. V was pared by 3 bases and J by 3 bases, with 8 bases of the junction left unmatched. Looked up from germline, CDR1 is SGHTA and CDR2 is FQGNSA. This clonotype was seen more than once but under ten times. Combining a sample-barcoded 5' primer with a J-beta primer mix, a second PCR ran for roughly 6 to 12 cycles. Each cDNA molecule was tagged by a template-switch adaptor with 12 random nucleotides. TCRdb reprocessed the 5' RACE reads with MiXCR, giving one entry per CDR3 protein. The sample includes about 1.8 million distinct CDR3 sequences, 49% of them seen just once.

The source material was blood. This sequence was found in a woman aged 40-49 years in good health. The chain employs TRBV7-2 and TRBJ2-7; 7 nucleotides match TRBD1. As DNA, the CDR3 is TGTGCCAGCAGCTTCGACAGGGCCCCTCTCTACGAGCAGTACTTC. Protein product: CASSFDRAPLYEQYF.